This T cell receptor beta chain originates from a study of blood T cell repertoires in COVID-19 (TCRdb year 2020). Notes on the research overall: Collaborator samples came from the United States, Italy and Spain and covered acute and convalescent phases of COVID-19. Sample metadata almost always included a de-identified subject ID, COVID-19 status, age in years and sex. HLA class I and class II types, where available, came from metadata supplied by the sample provider rather than from assay-based typing. The dataset comprised deeply sampled blood TCRbeta repertoires from subjects exposed to, actively infected with, or recovered from COVID-19. Samples came from the ongoing ImmuneRACE study (first 160 participants) plus 1,254 subjects from 6 global collaborators. The repertoires were released in a freely available public database meant as a resource for research on the immune response to SARS-CoV-2. The material from the prospective study consisted of cDNA or gDNA derived from T cells, B-cell-depleted T cells, or PBMCs.

The collaborating institutions used their own protocols to collect whole blood in K2EDTA tubes. For TCRbeta analysis, collaborators shipped samples in one of three forms: frozen whole blood, isolated PBMCs, or DNA extracted from either of those sample types. Germline trimming amounts to 3 bases on V and 7 bases on J, with 9 as the count of junction bases outside the gene matches. From the cysteine up to the phenylalanine, the CDR3 has a length of 16 residues. Just CDR3 DNA is preserved here, 48 bases in frame from base 1. Based on the germline V gene, the CDR1 and CDR2 sequences are LGHNA and YNFKEQ. Overall study results and their limits: The quantity of clinical and demographic metadata differed by source and by participant and was supplied without curation.

TCRbeta CDR3 regions were amplified from genomic DNA using the immunoSEQ Assay, a bias-controlled multiplex PCR. Under the source paper's analysis protocol: The number of nucleated cells in each sample was estimated by amplification of reference gene primers within the assay. To quantify the absolute abundance of each unique TCRbeta CDR3 rearrangement, sequence reads were collapsed and filtered. Productive Simpson clonality was computed per sample as the square root of Simpson's diversity index over productive rearrangements. TCRdb limited this immuneACCESS table to in-frame rearrangements with V and J called. A share of clones is missing; checked studies link under half to unresolved V genes, and the rest is unexplained. The DNA was the basis for D and trimming; V, J and clone size are from that table. The sample table lists approximately 250,000 clones, approximately 89% of them with a count of one. The ten largest clonotypes hold over 8% of the sample.

This clone has only a few counts. No antigen is known for it. Base qualities are not provided; no much larger clone lies one nucleotide away. This TCR derives from a man aged 35 to 55 with active or convalescent COVID-19. Material: peripheral blood. The V gene is TRBV4-2 and the J gene is TRBJ1-6; 7 bases in the middle match TRBD1. CDR3 sequence: CASSHLATGKNSPLHF. The DNA sequence reads TGTGCCAGCAGCCATCTGGCGACAGGGAAAAATTCACCCCTCCACTTT.